This T cell receptor beta chain derives from a study of shared clonotypes between healthy human individuals (dated by TCRdb to the early 2020s). Broadly, across the study: The cohort comprised two women and three men aged 18 to 49 years. The study deeply sequenced blood TCR repertoires of about 5 healthy adults to estimate repertoire size and the extent of clonotype sharing between individuals. To increase sequencing depth and limit assay-specific biases, TCR repertoire library preparation and sequencing were carried out by different laboratories using diverse techniques. Per donor, leukapheresis produced somewhere between about 0.85 and 10 billion PBMCs. What the research found in general, with its limitations: Sampling was restricted to blood, and TCR repertoires in tissue are likely to differ from TCR repertoires in blood. The genetic and exposure-history diversity represented was limited by the small number of donors. Pairwise subsampling indicated that sequencing depth was expected to affect the degree of clonotype sharing among donors.

Using the deep immunoSEQ assay, TCR CDR3 regions were amplified from genomic DNA by multiplex PCR. Extracted genomic DNA from each cell subset was distributed evenly across all wells of several immunoSEQ 96-well plates, and each plate was treated as a replicate. For unsorted PBMC, approximately 0.3 ug of genomic DNA, equivalent to about 32,000 T cell genomes, went into each replicate PCR. Ten immunoSEQ deep assay plates were used to sequence unsorted PBMC genomic DNA. Purified libraries were quantified with a Qubit 3.0 fluorometer, sized on a Bioanalyzer 2100, and re-quantified with the KAPA Library Quantification kit. A separate single-read 150-cycle Illumina NextSeq 550 flow cell was used to sequence each immunoSEQ 96-well plate. Processing in the source paper ran as follows. Because only junctional sequences without quality scores were contained in the immunoSEQ output, filtering matching that applied to full-length reads could not be performed. Sequences were annotated with PyIR, a Python wrapper for IgBLAST v1.9, and V/J genes and CDR3 were assigned using IMGT germline references. Reads were filtered out if the reads had weak V/J assignments (E-value above 1e-6), no CDR3, stop codons, out-of-frame junctions, or ambiguous translated residues. V3J clonotypes were defined as sequences sharing the same inferred V gene, J gene, and CDR3 amino acid sequence. Percentage overlap between repertoires was calculated by dividing the number of shared unique clonotypes by the size of the smaller repertoire. RTK rarefaction, the Chao1 estimator, and Recon v2.1 estimates of unobserved clonotypes were used to assess repertoire richness. TCRdb limited this immuneACCESS table to in-frame rearrangements with V and J called. A share of clones is missing; checked studies link under half to unresolved V genes, and the rest is unexplained. V, J and clone size reflect that table, while D and trimming were determined from the DNA. Recorded for this sample are fewer than 600,000 clones; about four fifths of them occurred a single time. The ten largest clonotypes hold over 10% of the sample.

Donors were healthy HIV-negative adults with no recently reported acute infections or vaccinations. Every donor was a Caucasian adult living in Nashville, Tennessee, USA. For unsorted samples, tens of millions of PBMCs were counted, and genomic DNA was extracted using the QIAamp DNA Blood Mini kit. Blood was obtained by leukapheresis, after which PBMCs were separated by Ficoll-Histopaque density gradient centrifugation and cryopreserved in liquid nitrogen vapor phase. There are 17 amino acids in the CDR3, from cysteine to phenylalanine inclusive. Only the CDR3 portion is preserved as DNA: 51 bases, with reading frame beginning at the first base. Unmatched junction bases come to 14, with V trimmed by 3 bases and J by 5 bases. In the germline V gene (reference sequence), CDR1 corresponds to SEHNR and CDR2 to FQNEAQ. As regards this clone: Its recognized antigen is unknown. Base qualities are missing; no much larger clone stands one base away.

The sequencing sample was made of PBMCs. The chain links TRBV7-9 with TRBJ2-7, and TRBD2 matches 9 of the central bases. The TCR originated in a middle-aged woman in good health. Some clones in this sample may be carry-over from other donors' samples. CDR3 loop: CASSFGHSGRRGNEQYF. The nucleotide sequence is TGTGCCAGCAGCTTCGGCCATAGCGGGAGACGTGGAAACGAGCAGTACTTC.